The rows below give T cell receptor beta chains drawn from one sample of a study of tumor-infiltrating lymphocytes in glioblastoma multiforme. TCRdb re-called the multiplex PCR reads through MiXCR, storing one row per CDR3 protein. The sample shows roughly 15,000 distinct CDR3 sequences, 65% to 75% of them seen only once. The sequenced material came from brain tumor tissue. The receptors come from a male donor with glioblastoma. CDR3s include the opening cysteine and the closing phenylalanine or tryptophan. The D gene is left open where the match is weak. The listing skips clone size in some rows; elsewhere it reads once, few, many or a size class.

>-|TRBV4-2|TRBJ2-3|-
TGTGCCAGCAGCCAAGGTAGCGCGATGGCGCGAAGCATAGATACGCAGTATTTT
CASSQGSAMARSIDTQYF
>-|TRBV28|TRBJ2-5|-
TGTACCAGCAGTTTCACAGCGTACATGAGGCAAGAGACCCAGTACTTC
CTSSFTAYMRQETQYF
>-|TRBV4-1|TRBJ2-7|-
TGCGCCAGCAGCCAAGGGCAGGCCTACGACCAGTACTTC
CASSQGQAYDQYF
>once|TRBV12-3/TRBV12-4|TRBJ2-1|TRBD2
TGTGCCAGCAGTTCCCGGACTAGCGGGATCAATGAGCAGTTCTTC
CASSSRTSGINEQFF
>-|TRBV9|TRBJ2-3|-
TGTGCCAGCAGCGTACGTGTTAGCACAGATACGCAGTATTTT
CASSVRVSTDTQYF
>-|TRBV5-6|TRBJ2-1|-
TGTGCCAGCATCTCCGCTGCCTATAATGGGCAGTTCTTC
CASISAAYNGQFF
>-|TRBV11-3|TRBJ2-7|-
TGTGCCAGCAGCCGGCCGGGCCTAAGCTACGAGCAGTACTTC
CASSRPGLSYEQYF
>few|TRBV29-1|TRBJ2-7|-
TGCAGCGTTCCCGATGGGGGGGCGAGGGAGCAGTACTTC
CSVPDGGAREQYF
>-|TRBV11-2|TRBJ2-5|TRBD1
TGTGCCAGCAGCTGGACAGGGGGCGAAGAGACCCAGTACTTC
CASSWTGGEETQYF
>-|TRBV6-6|TRBJ2-5|TRBD1
TGTGCCAGCACCCAGGGGGCGACCCAAGAGACCCAGTACTTC
CASTQGATQETQYF
>-|TRBV20-1|TRBJ2-5|-
TGCAGTGCTAGAGATTTGGGACCAGCGGAAGAGACGCAGCACTTC
CSARDLGPAEETQHF
>large|TRBV29-1|TRBJ2-3|TRBD2
TGCAGCTCCGATGAAAGCGGGAGAGATACGCAGTATTTT
CSSDESGRDTQYF
>-|TRBV6-5|TRBJ2-3|-
TGTGCCAGCAGCCCCAAAAAGCCGGGGCGGAGGTGGGGTGGTACGCAGTATTTT
CASSPKKPGRRWGGTQYF
>-|TRBV6-1|TRBJ2-7|-
TGTACCAGCAGTGAAGAGGGGGGGACCTCCTACGAGCAGTACTTC
CTSSEEGGTSYEQYF
>-|TRBV10-3|TRBJ2-1|-
TGTGCCATCAGTGGGGAAGGGGAGGAGCGGTTCTTC
CAISGEGEERFF
>-|TRBV7-9|TRBJ2-7|-
TGTGCCAGCAGCTCAGCGGGCAACGGCGAGCAGTACTTC
CASSSAGNGEQYF
>-|TRBV20-1|TRBJ2-3|TRBD2
TGCAGTGTTGGAGAAGCCGGGACTAGCGGGAGCAAGTACTTC
CSVGEAGTSGSKYF
>many|TRBV5-1|TRBJ2-1|-
TGCGCCAGCATGGACAGAGCATTAACGGGAGATTTGGCTGAGCAGTTCTTC
CASMDRALTGDLAEQFF
>-|TRBV6-5|TRBJ2-7|TRBD2
TGTGCCAGCAGTCCGTCCGGGAGGGCCTACGAGCAGTACTTC
CASSPSGRAYEQYF
>many|TRBV7-9|TRBJ2-3|-
TGTGCCAGCAGCCAGCTCAGGCCCTCCACAGATACGCAGTATTTT
CASSQLRPSTDTQYF
>once|TRBV30|TRBJ2-1|-
TGTGCCTGGAGTGGGTGGGGACGGAATGAGCAGTTCTTC
CAWSGWGRNEQFF
>many|TRBV5-1|TRBJ2-7|-
TGCGCCAGCAGCTTGCCCGGGGTGGCCTACGAGCAGTACTTC
CASSLPGVAYEQYF
>-|TRBV29-1|TRBJ2-3|-
TGCAGCGTTGAAGATCGGCTTAGCTTGTCCACAGATACGCAGTATTTT
CSVEDRLSLSTDTQYF
>-|TRBV6-2/TRBV6-3|TRBJ1-5|-
TGTGCCAGCAGTTACTCGGTAGGGGAAGATCAGCCCCAGCATTTT
CASSYSVGEDQPQHF
>few|TRBV20-1|TRBJ2-7|TRBD2
TGCAGTGCCTACTACGGGACTAACGGGCTCTACGAGCAGTACTTC
CSAYYGTNGLYEQYF
>-|TRBV20-1|TRBJ1-2|-
TGCAGTGCTAGAGATCAGAGTAAACCTAACTATGGCTACACCTTC
CSARDQSKPNYGYTF
>-|TRBV11-2|TRBJ2-1|TRBD2
TGTGCCAGCAGCTTAGCGGGGGGGGATGAGCAGTTCTTC
CASSLAGGDEQFF
>-|TRBV11-2|TRBJ1-4|TRBD1
TGTGCCAGCATCTTAGGCGGGACAGGGGAGTCTGGAAAACTGTTTTTT
CASILGGTGESGKLFF
>-|TRBV11-2|TRBJ2-2|TRBD1
TGTGCCAGCACCCCCCGACAGGGCGGTGGCACCGTGGAGCTGTCTTTT
CASTPRQGGGTVELSF
>-|TRBV20-1|TRBJ1-1|-
TGCAGTACTAGAGGTGGGGGGGGACTTGGGTTTGAAGCTTTCTTT
CSTRGGGGLGFEAFF
>-|TRBV20-1|TRBJ2-1|-
TGCAGTGCTACCCTTAGCATGAAATACAATGAGCAGTTCTTC
CSATLSMKYNEQFF
>many|TRBV11-1|TRBJ2-1|-
TGTGCCAGCAGCTTATTAATGGGGCTCAATGAGCAGTTCTTC
CASSLLMGLNEQFF
>-|TRBV11-2|TRBJ2-5|-
TGTGCCAGCAGCTTAGGGCGTCTCCCGCAAGAGACCCAGTACTTC
CASSLGRLPQETQYF
>once|TRBV6-1|TRBJ2-1|-
TGTGCCAGCAGTGAAGAAATCGTAGCATACAAAGAACAGTTCTTC
CASSEEIVAYKEQFF
>-|TRBV13|TRBJ2-3|TRBD2
TGTGCCAGCAGCTCGCCTCCGGGACTAGCGATTACATATACGCAGTATTTC
CASSSPPGLAITYTQYF
>many|TRBV29-1|TRBJ2-3|TRBD2
TGCAGCTGCCCGGGGGGGGATACGCAGTATTTT
CSCPGGDTQYF
>-|TRBV11-2|TRBJ2-2|TRBD1
TGTGCCAGCACCTCACGAGGGACAGGGATTGCCGGGGAGCTGTTTTTT
CASTSRGTGIAGELFF
>-|TRBV6-5|TRBJ1-1|TRBD1
TGTGCCGGCAGTTTGACAGGGACGGTCGCTTTCTTT
CAGSLTGTVAFF
>many|TRBV4-3|TRBJ2-3|-
TGCGCCAGCAGCCAAGAAGGCAAGACGCAGTATTTT
CASSQEGKTQYF
>-|TRBV29-1|TRBJ1-2|-
TGCAGCGTTGAAGTGGGGGCCTATGGCTACACCTTC
CSVEVGAYGYTF
>-|TRBV11-3|TRBJ2-1|TRBD1
TGTGCCAGCAGCTACGGACAGGGCGGTGAGCAGTTCTTC
CASSYGQGGEQFF
>once|TRBV6-5|TRBJ2-1|-
TGTGCCAGCAGTTACGTGCCGGGCTTCGTTGAGCAGTTCTTC
CASSYVPGFVEQFF
>-|TRBV4-1|TRBJ2-2|TRBD2
TGCGCCAGCAGCCAAGATACTAGCGGGATTTACATCGGGGAGCTGTTTTTT
CASSQDTSGIYIGELFF
>-|TRBV20-1|TRBJ1-5|-
TGCAGTGCTAGAGATCCCCAGGGAGGAGGACAGCCCCAGCATTTT
CSARDPQGGGQPQHF
>medium-sized|TRBV1|TRBJ1-1|-
TGCACTAGAGGTGCGGTCGAAGCTTTCTTT
CTRGAVEAFF
>-|TRBV28|TRBJ1-5|-
TGTGCCAGCAAACAGGCAACCTATAGCAATCAGCCCCAGCATTTT
CASKQATYSNQPQHF
>-|TRBV4-2|TRBJ2-2|-
TGTGCCAGCGGCCAAGATTTACGGGCAAACACCGGGGAGCTGTTTTTT
CASGQDLRANTGELFF
>-|TRBV10-1|TRBJ2-2|TRBD1
TGCGCCAGCAGGCGACAGGGACAGAACACCGGGGAGCTGTTTTTT
CASRRQGQNTGELFF
>-|TRBV20-1|TRBJ1-1|-
TGCAGTGCTAGACAGGGACTTGGAACTGAAGCTTTCTTT
CSARQGLGTEAFF
>-|TRBV20-1|TRBJ2-7|-
TGCAGTGCTAGCACATTCGGGAGAATGACCGTCGAGCAGTACTTC
CSASTFGRMTVEQYF
>-|TRBV6-6|TRBJ1-6|-
TGTGCCAGCAGTTACGCGGACGTTTCACCCCTCCACTTT
CASSYADVSPLHF
>many|TRBV29-1|TRBJ2-4|-
TGCAGCGTTGAGGGGACACCCGACGGCAAAAACATTCAGTACTTC
CSVEGTPDGKNIQYF
>-|TRBV19|TRBJ2-6|-
TGTGCCAGTAGTATATTGCGCTCTGGGGCCGACATCCTGACTTTC
CASSILRSGADILTF
>-|TRBV6-2/TRBV6-3|TRBJ2-1|-
TGTGCCAGCAGTTACGAGAGGGTCGAGCAGTTCTTC
CASSYERVEQFF
>-|TRBV12-3/TRBV12-4|TRBJ1-2|-
TGTGCCAGCAGTGGACAGTCCTATGGCTACACCTTC
CASSGQSYGYTF
>-|TRBV11-2|TRBJ2-7|-
TGTGCCAGCAGCTTCTCTAGCCTGACACTATATGAGCAGTACTTC
CASSFSSLTLYEQYF
>-|TRBV24-1|TRBJ1-2|TRBD1
TGTGCCACCAGTGATCCCGCGACAGGGGACAGTCATGGCTACACCTTC
CATSDPATGDSHGYTF
>-|TRBV11-2|TRBJ1-5|-
TGTGCCAGCAGTATGGGGGGAGGGAACCAGCATTTT
CASSMGGGNQHF
>once|TRBV11-2|TRBJ2-5|-
TGTGCCAGCAGCTTAAGAGCATTTGAGACCCAGTACTTC
CASSLRAFETQYF